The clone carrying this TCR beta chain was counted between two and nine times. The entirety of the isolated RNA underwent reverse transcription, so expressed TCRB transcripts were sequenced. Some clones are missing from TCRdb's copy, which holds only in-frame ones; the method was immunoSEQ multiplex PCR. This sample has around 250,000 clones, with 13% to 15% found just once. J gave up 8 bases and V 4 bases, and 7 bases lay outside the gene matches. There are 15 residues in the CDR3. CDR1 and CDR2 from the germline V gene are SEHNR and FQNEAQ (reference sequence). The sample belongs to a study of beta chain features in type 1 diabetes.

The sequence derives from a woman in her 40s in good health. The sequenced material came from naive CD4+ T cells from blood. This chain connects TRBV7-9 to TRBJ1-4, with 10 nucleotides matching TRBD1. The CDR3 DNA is TGTGCCAGCAGCTCCATGGACAGGGGGAAAGAAAAACTGTTTTTT. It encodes CASSSMDRGKEKLFF. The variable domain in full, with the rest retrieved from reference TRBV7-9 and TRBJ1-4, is DTGVSQNPRHKITKRGQNVTFRCDPISEHNRLYWYRQTLGQGPEFLTYFQNEAQLEKSRLLSDRFSAERPKGSFSTLEIQRTEQGDSAMYLCASSSMDRGKEKLFFGSGTQLSVL.